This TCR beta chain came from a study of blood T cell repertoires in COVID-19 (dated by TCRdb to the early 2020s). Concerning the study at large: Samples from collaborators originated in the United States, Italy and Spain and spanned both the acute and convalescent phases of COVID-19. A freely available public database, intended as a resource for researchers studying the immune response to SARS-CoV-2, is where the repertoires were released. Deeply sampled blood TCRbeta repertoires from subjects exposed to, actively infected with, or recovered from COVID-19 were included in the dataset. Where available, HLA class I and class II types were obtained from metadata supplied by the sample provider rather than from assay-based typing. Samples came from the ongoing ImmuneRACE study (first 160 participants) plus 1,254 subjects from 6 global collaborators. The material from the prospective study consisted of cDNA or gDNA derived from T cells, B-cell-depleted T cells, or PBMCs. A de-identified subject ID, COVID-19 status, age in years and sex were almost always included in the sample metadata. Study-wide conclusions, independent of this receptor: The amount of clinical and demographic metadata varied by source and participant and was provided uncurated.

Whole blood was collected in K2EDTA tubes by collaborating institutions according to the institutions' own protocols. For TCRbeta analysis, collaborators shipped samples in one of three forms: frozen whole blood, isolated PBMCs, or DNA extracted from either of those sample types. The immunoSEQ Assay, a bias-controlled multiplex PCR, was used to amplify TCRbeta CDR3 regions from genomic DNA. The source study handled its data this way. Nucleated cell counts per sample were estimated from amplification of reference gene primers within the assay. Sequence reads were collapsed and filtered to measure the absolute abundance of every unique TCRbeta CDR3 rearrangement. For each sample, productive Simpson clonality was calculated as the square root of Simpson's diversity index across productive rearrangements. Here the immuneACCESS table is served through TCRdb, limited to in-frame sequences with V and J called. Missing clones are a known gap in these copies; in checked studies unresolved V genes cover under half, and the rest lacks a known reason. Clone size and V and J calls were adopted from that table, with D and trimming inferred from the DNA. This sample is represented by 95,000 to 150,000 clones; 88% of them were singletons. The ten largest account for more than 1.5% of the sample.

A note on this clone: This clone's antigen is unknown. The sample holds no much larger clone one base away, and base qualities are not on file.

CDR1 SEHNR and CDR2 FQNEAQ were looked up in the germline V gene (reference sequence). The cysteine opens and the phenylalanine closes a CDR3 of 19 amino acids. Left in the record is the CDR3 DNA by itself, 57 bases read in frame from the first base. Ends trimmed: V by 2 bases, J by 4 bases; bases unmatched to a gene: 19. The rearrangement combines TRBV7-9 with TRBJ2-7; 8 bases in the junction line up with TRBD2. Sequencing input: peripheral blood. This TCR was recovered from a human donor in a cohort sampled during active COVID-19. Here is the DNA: TGTGCCAGCAGCTTAAACTACGGGGGGGTCTCTCCGGGTCGTTACGAGCAGTACTTC. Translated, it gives CASSLNYGGVSPGRYEQYF.